This is a list of T cell receptor beta chains from one sample in a study of monozygotic twins with inflammatory bowel disease. Reanalyzing the 5' RACE reads, TCRdb keeps one entry per CDR3 protein, without DNA. The sample features around 380,000 distinct CDR3 sequences, with around 2.5% in its top ten. The sequenced sample was blood. Receptors were obtained from a human donor with ulcerative colitis or Crohn's disease, or a healthy co-twin of an affected twin (not recorded which). CDR3s include the opening cysteine and the closing phenylalanine or tryptophan. Fields, in order: V gene, J gene, CDR3 length, CDR3 protein.

v_gene: TRBV7-9; j_gene: TRBJ2-2; len: 16; CDR3aa: CASSLPGPANTGELFF
v_gene: TRBV2; j_gene: TRBJ1-1; len: 12; CDR3aa: CASKEGRTEAFF
v_gene: TRBV24-1; j_gene: TRBJ2-6; len: 18; CDR3aa: CATSERQGLASGANVLTF
v_gene: TRBV20-1; j_gene: TRBJ2-4; len: 19; CDR3aa: CSAIQLPGQGALAKNIQYF
v_gene: TRBV20-1; j_gene: TRBJ1-6; len: 14; CDR3aa: CSASPTETNSPLHF
v_gene: TRBV7-2; j_gene: TRBJ2-5; len: 16; CDR3aa: CASSLMASGGGETQYF
v_gene: TRBV20-1; j_gene: TRBJ2-7; len: 12; CDR3aa: CSAGEAGGEQYF
v_gene: TRBV20-1; j_gene: TRBJ1-5; len: 13; CDR3aa: CSARASGGQPQHF
v_gene: TRBV5-1; j_gene: TRBJ2-1; len: 13; CDR3aa: CASSPGGDPGQFF
v_gene: TRBV20-1; j_gene: TRBJ2-7; len: 14; CDR3aa: CSASPLDRPYEQYF
v_gene: TRBV5-5; j_gene: TRBJ2-1; len: 14; CDR3aa: CASSDPRGGAEQFF
v_gene: TRBV29-1; j_gene: TRBJ1-4; len: 11; CDR3aa: CGGQRSEKLFF
v_gene: TRBV5-1; j_gene: TRBJ2-7; len: 13; CDR3aa: CASKKDASYEQYF
v_gene: TRBV5-1; j_gene: TRBJ2-1; len: 14; CDR3aa: CASSLEGPHNEQFF
v_gene: TRBV20-1; j_gene: TRBJ2-1; len: 15; CDR3aa: CSAELQGVPYNEQFF
v_gene: TRBV23-1; j_gene: TRBJ1-1; len: 13; CDR3aa: CASSQSRDSEAFF
v_gene: TRBV3-1; j_gene: TRBJ1-2; len: 13; CDR3aa: CASSHQDSYGYTF